This TCR beta chain is drawn from a study of human T cells and chemical hapten exposure. This clonotype was seen many times. CDR3 length equals 14 residues. V was clipped by 4 bases and J by 1 base; unmatched bases: 3. The library tagged individual cDNA molecules with unique molecular identifiers. Each CDR3 protein is one row after TCRdb ran MiXCR on the RACE reads. The sample includes about 92,000 distinct CDR3 sequences, 9.5% to 13% of them seen just once. The sample's time point: patch test 3, about 24 weeks after DPC sensitization. As to treatment: therapeutic diphenylcyclopropenone sensitization with weekly scalp DPC.

The J gene is TRBJ1-1, the V gene TRBV12-3 or TRBV12-4, with 7 nucleotides matching TRBD1. Here the sequenced sample was whole blood, taken in connection with sensitization to the hapten diphenylcyclopropenone (DPC). The TCR was taken from a woman aged 25 to 45 with alopecia areata. Some clones in this sample may be carry-over from other donors' samples. The CDR3 protein is CASSSTGSNTEAFF. The CDR3 bases are TGTGCCAGCAGTTCGACAGGGTCGAACACTGAAGCTTTCTTT.